This T cell receptor beta chain emerged from a study of immune evolution from preneoplasia to lung adenocarcinoma. Study-wide results and caveats: Clonality was highest in normal lung, lower in later-stage lesions apparently. KRAS-mutant nodules had the highest T cell clonality.

This table comes from immunoSEQ multiplex PCR, and its TCRdb copy is limited to in-frame clones, with some not included. The sample carries 9,500 to 15,000 clones, over 65% recorded once. This clone appeared once. The antigen remains unidentified. After pathologic assessment, macro-dissection selected premalignant or tumor cells for extraction. J was trimmed by 3 bases and V by 6 bases; bases with no gene match: 9. CDR3 length: 15 amino acids. Per the germline V gene, CDR1 is WSHSY and CDR2 is SAAADI. The rearrangement joins TRBV10-2 to TRBJ2-7; 9 positions match TRBD2. Material for sequencing was FFPE tissue from an adenomatous hyperplasia lung lesion. The subset here: atypical adenomatous hyperplasia (AAH), lung preneoplasia. This clonotype originated in a person aged 50-70 years with lung adenocarcinoma. As DNA, the CDR3 is TGCGCCAGCAGCGAGATAGCGGGAGTGGTCTACGAGCAGTACTTC. This encodes CASSEIAGVVYEQYF.